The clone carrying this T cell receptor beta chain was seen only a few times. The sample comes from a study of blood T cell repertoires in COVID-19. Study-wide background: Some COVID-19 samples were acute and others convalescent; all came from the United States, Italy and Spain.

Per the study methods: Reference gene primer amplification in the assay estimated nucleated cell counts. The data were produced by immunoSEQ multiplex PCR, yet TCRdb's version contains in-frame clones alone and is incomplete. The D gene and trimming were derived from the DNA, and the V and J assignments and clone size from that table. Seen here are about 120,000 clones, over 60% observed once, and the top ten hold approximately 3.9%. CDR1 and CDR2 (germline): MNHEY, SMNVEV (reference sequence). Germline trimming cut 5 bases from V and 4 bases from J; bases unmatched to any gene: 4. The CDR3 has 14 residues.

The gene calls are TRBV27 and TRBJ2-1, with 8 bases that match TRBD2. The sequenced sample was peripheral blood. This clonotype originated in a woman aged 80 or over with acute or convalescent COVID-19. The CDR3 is CASSNSGEYNEQFF. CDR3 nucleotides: TGTGCCAGCAGTAATAGCGGGGAGTACAATGAGCAGTTCTTC.